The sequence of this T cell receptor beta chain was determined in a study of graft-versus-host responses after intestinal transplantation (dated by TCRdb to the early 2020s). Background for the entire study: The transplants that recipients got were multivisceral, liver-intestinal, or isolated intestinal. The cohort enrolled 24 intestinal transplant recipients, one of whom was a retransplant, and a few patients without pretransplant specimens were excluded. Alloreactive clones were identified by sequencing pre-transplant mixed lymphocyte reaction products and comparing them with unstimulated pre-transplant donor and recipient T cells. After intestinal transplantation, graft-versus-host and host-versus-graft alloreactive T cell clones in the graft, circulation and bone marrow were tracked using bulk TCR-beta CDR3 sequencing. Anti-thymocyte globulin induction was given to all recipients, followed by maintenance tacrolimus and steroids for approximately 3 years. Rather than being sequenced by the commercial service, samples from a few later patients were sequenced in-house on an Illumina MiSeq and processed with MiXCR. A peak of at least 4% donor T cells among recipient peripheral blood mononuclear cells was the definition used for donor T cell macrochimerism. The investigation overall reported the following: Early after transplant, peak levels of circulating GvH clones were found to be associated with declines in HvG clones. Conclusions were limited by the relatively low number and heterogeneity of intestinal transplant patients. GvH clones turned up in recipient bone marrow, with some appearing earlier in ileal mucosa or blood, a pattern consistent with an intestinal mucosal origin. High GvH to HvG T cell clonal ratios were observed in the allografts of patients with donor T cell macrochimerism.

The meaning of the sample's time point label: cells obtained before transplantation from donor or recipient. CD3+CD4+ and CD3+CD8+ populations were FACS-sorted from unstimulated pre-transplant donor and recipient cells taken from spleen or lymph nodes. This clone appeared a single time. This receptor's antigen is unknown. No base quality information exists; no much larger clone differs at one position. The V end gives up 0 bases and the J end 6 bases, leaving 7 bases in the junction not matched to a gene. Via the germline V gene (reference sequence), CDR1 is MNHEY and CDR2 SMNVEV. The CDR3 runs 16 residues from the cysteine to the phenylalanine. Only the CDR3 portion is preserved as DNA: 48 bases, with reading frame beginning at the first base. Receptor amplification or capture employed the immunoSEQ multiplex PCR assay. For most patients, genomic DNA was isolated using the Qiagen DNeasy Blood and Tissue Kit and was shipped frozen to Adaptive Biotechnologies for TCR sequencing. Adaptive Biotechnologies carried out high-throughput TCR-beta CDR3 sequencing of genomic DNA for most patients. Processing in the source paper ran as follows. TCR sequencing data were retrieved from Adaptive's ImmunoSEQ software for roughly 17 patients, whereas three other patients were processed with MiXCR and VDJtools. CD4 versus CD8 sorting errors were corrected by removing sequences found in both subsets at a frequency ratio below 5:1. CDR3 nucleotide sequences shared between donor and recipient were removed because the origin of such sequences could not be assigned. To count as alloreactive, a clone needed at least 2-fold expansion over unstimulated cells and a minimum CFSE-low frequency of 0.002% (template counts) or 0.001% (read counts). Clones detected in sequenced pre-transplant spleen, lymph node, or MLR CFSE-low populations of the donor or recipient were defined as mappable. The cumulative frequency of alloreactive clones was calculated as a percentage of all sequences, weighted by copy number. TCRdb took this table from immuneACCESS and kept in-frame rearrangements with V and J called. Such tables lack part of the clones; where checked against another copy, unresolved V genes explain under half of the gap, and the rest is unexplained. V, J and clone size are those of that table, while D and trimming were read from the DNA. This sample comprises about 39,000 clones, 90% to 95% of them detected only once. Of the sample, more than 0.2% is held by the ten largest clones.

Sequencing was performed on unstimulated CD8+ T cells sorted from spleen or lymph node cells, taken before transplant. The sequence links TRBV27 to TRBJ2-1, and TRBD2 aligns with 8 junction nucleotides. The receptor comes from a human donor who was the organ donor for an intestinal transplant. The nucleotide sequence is TGTGCCAGCAGTTTATCGATAACGGGGGGGCCCAATGAGCAGTTCTTC. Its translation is CASSLSITGGPNEQFF.